The next 22 T cell receptor beta chains were all read from a single sample in a study of cytomegalovirus exposure and HLA in healthy donors. The PCR was carried out with 60 Vbeta primers and 13 Jbeta primers. Profiled with immunoSEQ multiplex PCR; TCRdb holds only in-frame clones, not every one. Of 150,000 to 200,000 clones listed, 82% are singletons. The sample comprised PBMCs. Every receptor here comes from a woman under 30 in good health and CMV-seronegative.

This clone appeared once. The chain carries TRBV13 and TRBJ2-1, with 7 bases fitting TRBD2. V shed 1 base, J shed 6 bases, and the junction held 3 bases outside the gene matches. The germline CDR1 and CDR2 sequences are PRHDT and FYEKMQ (reference sequence). The CDR3 contains 14 residues. The CDR3 DNA reads TGTGCCAGCAGCTTAGAACCTAGCGGCAATGAGCAGTTCTTC. Protein product: CASSLEPSGNEQFF.

This chain links TRBV9 with TRBJ2-2; the match to TRBD2 covers 8 bases. This CDR3 has 17 residues. Trimming took 0 bases from V and 6 from J; bases not matched to a gene: 10. Germline lookup yields CDR1 SGDLS and CDR2 YYNGEE. This chain's CDR3 is CASSVDGRASRAGELFF. The CDR3 DNA follows: TGTGCCAGCAGCGTAGACGGGAGGGCCAGCCGCGCCGGGGAGCTGTTTTTT.

This chain connects TRBV5-3 to TRBJ2-1, with 9 positions matching TRBD2. Being an ORF, TRBV5-3 has a function that is uncertain. V trimming: 4 bases; J trimming: 4 bases; junction bases outside the gene matches: 18. The CDR3 spans 19 residues. CDR3 sequence (DNA): TGTGCCAGAAGCCCGCCCGGGAAGCGGGAGGCCCGGGCTTACAATGAGCAGTTCTTC. It is translated as CARSPPGKREARAYNEQFF.

CDR3 sequence: CASNGGTRNEQFF. The DNA for the CDR3 is TGTGCCAGCAATGGGGGGACTCGGAATGAGCAGTTCTTC. The chain links TRBV2 to TRBJ2-1, with D maybe TRBD2 (6 bases). CDR3 length: 13 amino acids. The V end lost 7 bases, the J end lost 7 bases, and 14 bases lay between the germline ends. Germline-derived CDR1 and CDR2 are SNHLY and FYNNEI.

The rearrangement joins TRBV7-2 to TRBJ2-3, with 7 bases that match TRBD1. Germline V gives CDR1 SGHTA, CDR2 FQGNSA. The CDR3 is made up of 14 amino acids. Trimming removed 4 bases from V and 2 bases from J; junction bases left unmatched: 3. CDR3 in DNA: TGTGCCAGCAGCTGGGACAGACTCACAGATACGCAGTATTTT. It codes for CASSWDRLTDTQYF.

V and J are TRBV7-9 and TRBJ2-5, with D tentatively TRBD2 (5 bases). Germline CDR1 SEHNR, CDR2 FQNEAQ (reference sequence). The CDR3 is made up of 13 amino acids. V lost 6 bases and J lost 3, with 11 bases in between. The CDR3 DNA sequence: TGTGCCAGCAGTTCCCCCGGGGAAGAGACCCAGTACTTC. It encodes CASSSPGEETQYF. The whole variable domain, remainder taken from reference TRBV7-9 and TRBJ2-5, is DTGVSQNPRHKITKRGQNVTFRCDPISEHNRLYWYRQTLGQGPEFLTYFQNEAQLEKSRLLSDRFSAERPKGSFSTLEIQRTEQGDSAMYLCASSSPGEETQYFGPGTRLLVL.

Here the CDR3 DNA reads TGTGCTAGTGGTTTGCCTCGGCCGGGACTAGCGGGAGGCCCTAAGAACACCGGGGAGCTGTTTTTT. Translating gives CASGLPRPGLAGGPKNTGELFF. The chain has TRBV12-5 and TRBJ2-2, with 15 bases identical to TRBD2. The CDR3 contains 22 residues. Unmatched junction bases numbered 14, after V lost 2 bases and J lost 1 base. Germline CDR1 LGHNT, CDR2 FRNRAP.

The chain joins TRBV9 to TRBJ2-3; TRBD2 matches at 10 bases. Losses at the gene ends were 3 bases for V and 0 bases for J; bases not matched to a gene: 4. CDR3 length: 16 amino acids. The V gene's germline CDR1 is SGDLS and CDR2 YYNGEE. CDR3 nucleotide sequence: TGTGCCAGCAGCGCCCTAGCGGGGGTAAGCACAGATACGCAGTATTTT. It codes for CASSALAGVSTDTQYF.

The chain couples TRBV29-1 to TRBJ1-2; D remains unclear. This CDR3 region has 15 residues. The germline V gene has CDR1 SQVTM and CDR2 ANQGSEA. Trimming removed 1 base from V and 4 bases from J, with 16 bases in between. CDR3 nucleotides: TGCAGCGTTGAAGGGGTGGGGAGCCGGGTCTATGGCTACACCTTC. Translation gives CSVEGVGSRVYGYTF.

This sequence joins TRBV14 and TRBJ1-2; D remains unclear. V lost 1 base and J 4 bases, leaving 13 bases between the germline ends. Germline CDR1 is SGHDN and CDR2 is FVKESK. The CDR3 loop spans 15 amino acids. The CDR3 DNA follows: TGTGCCAGCAGCCAAGTTGGGGTGGGGAGCTATGGCTACACCTTC. It translates to CASSQVGVGSYGYTF.

The V call is TRBV4-1, the J call TRBJ1-4; possible D gene TRBD1, 6 bases. The CDR3 contains 13 residues. CDR1 and CDR2 from the germline V gene are MGHRA and YSYEKL. The V and J ends lost 7 bases and 5 bases respectively, with 11 bases between them. The CDR3 protein is CASKDRINEKLFF. The CDR3, as DNA: TGCGCCAGCAAAGACAGGATAAATGAAAAACTGTTTTTT.

The rearrangement joins TRBV18 to TRBJ2-3; D is unresolved. Germline loops: CDR1 KGHSH, CDR2 LQKENI. V lost 2 bases to trimming and J lost 0 bases, with 9 bases between them. The CDR3 sequence is 15 residues long. CDR3 in amino acids: CASSPTVRSTDTQYF. The CDR3, as DNA: TGTGCCAGCTCACCAACAGTCCGGAGCACAGATACGCAGTATTTT. Variable domain in full (rest from reference TRBV18 and TRBJ2-3): NAGVMQNPRHLVRRRGQEARLRCSPMKGHSHVYWYRQLPEEGLKFMVYLQKENIIDESGMPKERFSAEFPKEGPSILRIQQVVRGDSAAYFCASSPTVRSTDTQYFGPGTRLTVL.

The gene calls are TRBV29-1 and TRBJ2-1; 10 bases map to TRBD2. The CDR3 runs 14 residues. CDR1 and CDR2 (germline): SQVTM, ANQGSEA. The CDR3 nucleotides are TGCGCTCTTAGGGGGACTAGCGAGGACAATGAGCAGTTCTTC. Translation: CALRGTSEDNEQFF.

The chain recombines TRBV10-3 with TRBJ2-7; 9 bases are a match to TRBD2. Germline assignment: CDR1 ENHRY and CDR2 SYGVKD. J gave up 0 bases and V 10 bases, and 7 bases lay outside the gene matches. The CDR3 consists of 14 residues. In DNA, the CDR3 is TGTGCCACCCAGACTAGCGGAAACTCCTACGAGCAGTACTTC. Its translation: CATQTSGNSYEQYF.

This rearrangement joins TRBV5-6 to TRBJ1-2; TRBD1 is a possible D gene (6 bases). Trimming shortened V by 2 bases and J by 3 bases, and 11 bases separated the two germline ends. CDR1 SGHDT and CDR2 YYEEEE come from the germline V gene. The length of the CDR3 is 14 residues. The CDR3 DNA reads as TGTGCCAGCAGCTTCGGCAGGGGAGACTATGGCTACACCTTC. Translating gives CASSFGRGDYGYTF.

This clone was recorded only once. The chain joins TRBV19 to TRBJ2-5, with 7 bases lining up with TRBD1. This CDR3 region has 23 residues. CDR1 and CDR2 from the germline V gene are LNHDA and SQIVND (reference sequence). After removal of 6 bases from V and 0 bases from J, the junction contained 31 bases not matched to a gene. The CDR3 region is CASSKGYRSGVDRDSGHQETQYF. The CDR3 DNA follows: TGTGCCAGTAGCAAAGGCTACCGGTCCGGCGTTGACAGGGATTCTGGCCACCAAGAGACCCAGTACTTC. Using reference TRBV19 and TRBJ2-5 for the parts outside the CDR3, the full variable domain is DGGITQSPKYLFRKEGQNVTLSCEQNLNHDAMYWYRQDPGQGLRLIYYSQIVNDFQKGDIAEGYSVSREKKESFPLTVTSAQKNPTAFYLCASSKGYRSGVDRDSGHQETQYFGPGTRLLVL.

J is TRBJ2-3 and V is TRBV5-1, with 8 bases lining up with TRBD1. The CDR3 is 17 residues long. V lost 2 bases to trimming and J lost 0 bases; unmatched junction nucleotides: 8. CDR1 is SGHRS and CDR2 is YFSETQ in the germline V gene. The CDR3 reads CASSFTQGAFSTDTQYF. The DNA of the CDR3 is TGCGCCAGCAGCTTTACCCAGGGGGCCTTTAGCACAGATACGCAGTATTTT.

Turning to this clone: Other DNA sequences from this sample encode an identical CDR3 as well. The chain has TRBV9 and TRBJ1-1; 9 bases align to TRBD1. Germline V gene sequence: CDR1 SGDLS, CDR2 YYNGEE. This CDR3 is built from 14 residues. The V segment lost 2 bases and the J segment 2 bases; nucleotides outside the gene matches: 1. The CDR3 loop reads CASSVTGGNTEAFF. The CDR3 DNA follows: TGTGCCAGCAGCGTGACAGGGGGTAACACTGAAGCTTTCTTT.

The rearrangement links TRBV6-5 to TRBJ1-1; D is perhaps TRBD1 (6 bases). Trimming stripped 8 bases from V and 1 base from J, with 14 bases between. This CDR3 has 14 amino acids. The germline gives CDR1 MNHEY, CDR2 SVGAGI. This CDR3 reads CASPRTDENTEAFF. CDR3 DNA: TGTGCCAGCCCACGGACAGACGAGAACACTGAAGCTTTCTTT.

The chain combines TRBV5-1 with TRBJ2-7; 7 bases align to TRBD2. This CDR3 is 14 amino acids long. Germline V gene data show CDR1 as SGHRS and CDR2 as YFSETQ. V was clipped by 1 base and J by 6 bases; unmatched bases: 7. This chain's CDR3 is CASSLWGGSSEQYV. In DNA form, the CDR3 reads TGCGCCAGCAGCTTGTGGGGGGGGAGCTCCGAGCAGTACGTC.

The chain links TRBV5-6 to TRBJ2-5; 9 positions match TRBD2. Judging by the DNA end, TRBJ2-7 fits better; the J call may be wrong. The CDR3 covers 15 residues. Germline CDR1 is SGHDT and CDR2 is YYEEEE. For the CDR3, the DNA is TGTGCCAGCAGCCGAGCACTAGCGGGCGACTACGAGCAGTACTTC. Its protein is CASSRALAGDYEQYF.

This clone was observed a single time. CDR3 sequence: CARSPKHINQPQHF. As DNA, the CDR3 is TGTGCCAGAAGCCCCAAGCATATCAATCAGCCCCAGCATTTT. This sequence joins TRBV5-3 and TRBJ1-5; D is undetermined. TRBV5-3 has ORF status, its function being uncertain. Trimming took off 4 bases at V and 3 bases at J, with 11 bases between the two ends. The CDR3 has 14 residues.